These 10 T cell receptor beta chains were sequenced from one sample in a study of technical replicates of blood from several donors (dated by TCRdb to the late 2010s). Libraries came from the immunoSEQ multiplex PCR assay. Here the immuneACCESS table is served through TCRdb, limited to in-frame sequences with V and J called. Missing clones are a known gap in these copies; in checked studies unresolved V genes cover under half, and the rest lacks a known reason. In this sample the table shows approximately 99,000 clones, 95% of which occur a single time. The ten largest clones add up to about 0.21% of the sample. What was sequenced was T cells isolated from PBMCs. These receptors were collected from a human donor in good health.

The chain employs TRBV4-1 and TRBJ1-2; D might be TRBD1 (5 bases). The CDR3 loop spans 15 amino acids. Per the germline V gene, CDR1 is MGHRA and CDR2 is YSYEKL. The V and J ends lost 2 bases and 3 bases respectively, with 13 bases between them. The CDR3 DNA is TGCGCCAGCAGCCAAAATTCCGGGACTGACTATGGCTACACCTTC. Translation: CASSQNSGTDYGYTF.

The genes are TRBV7-9 and TRBJ2-3, with 11 positions matching TRBD2. This CDR3 is 14 amino acids long. V lost 8 bases, J lost 0 bases, and 1 base stayed unmatched. The germline V gene encodes CDR1 SEHNR and CDR2 FQNEAQ (reference sequence). CDR3 protein: CASRTSGSTDTQYF. The CDR3 nucleotides read TGTGCCAGCCGGACTAGCGGGAGCACAGATACGCAGTATTTT.

This chain links TRBV10-1 with TRBJ1-4; no definite D call. With 2 bases removed from V and 4 bases from J, the gap between germline ends came to 20 bases. The CDR3 has 18 amino acids. Germline CDR1 WNHNN, CDR2 SYGVQD (reference sequence). In DNA form, the CDR3 reads TGCGCCAGCAGTGAGAAGTCAGGCCTGAAAGTAGTTAATGAAAAACTGTTTTTT. It codes for CASSEKSGLKVVNEKLFF.

This sequence joins TRBV7-8 and TRBJ2-2; TRBD2 might be the D (6 bases). This CDR3 region has 16 residues. V dropped 8 bases and J dropped 6 bases, with 22 bases sitting between them. Germline CDR1 reads SGHVS; CDR2 reads FQNEAQ. The CDR3 DNA follows: TGTGCCAGCCGTCATAATCTGGGAGGAGTTGCCGGGGAGCTGTTTTTT. This translates into CASRHNLGGVAGELFF.

The chain couples TRBV6-1 to TRBJ1-4; 7 bases map to TRBD1. Looked up from germline, CDR1 is MNHNS and CDR2 is SASEGT. The V gene end was trimmed by 7 bases and the J gene end by 3 bases; junction bases not matched to a gene: 8. The CDR3 is made up of 15 amino acids. The CDR3 sequence is CASKQRQGSNEKLFF. The CDR3 DNA reads TGTGCCAGCAAACAGCGACAGGGATCTAATGAAAAACTGTTTTTT.

V gene TRBV7-2 combines with J gene TRBJ1-4, with TRBD1 identical over 9 bases. In germline, CDR1 is SGHTA, CDR2 FQGNSA. There are 16 residues in the CDR3. The V segment lost 1 base and the J segment 4 bases; nucleotides outside the gene matches: 4. CDR3 in amino acids: CASSLGPGQGNEKLFF. The CDR3 nucleotides are TGTGCCAGCAGCTTAGGACCGGGACAGGGTAATGAAAAACTGTTTTTT.

The rearrangement joins TRBV4-1 to TRBJ1-4, with D unclear. The CDR3 is 16 residues long. The germline V gene encodes CDR1 MGHRA and CDR2 YSYEKL. Trimming stripped 4 bases from V and 6 bases from J, with 18 bases between. The CDR3 reads CASSRRLEAWDEKLFF. In DNA, the CDR3 is TGCGCCAGCAGCCGTCGTTTGGAGGCTTGGGATGAAAAACTGTTTTTT.

The J gene is TRBJ2-2, the V gene TRBV10-1; 10 nucleotides line up with TRBD2. CDR1 and CDR2 (germline): WNHNN, SYGVQD (reference sequence). After removal of 4 bases from V and 4 bases from J, the junction contained 9 bases not matched to a gene. This CDR3 is 17 amino acids long. The DNA of the CDR3 is TGCGCCAGCAGTGGGGCAGCGGGGGGGCCGGGCACCGGGGAGCTGTTTTTT. It specifies CASSGAAGGPGTGELFF.

CDR3 sequence: CASRDRGSEKLFF. DNA of the CDR3: TGTGCCAGCAGAGACAGGGGGAGTGAAAAACTGTTTTTT. The V and J genes are TRBV28 and TRBJ1-4; 9 positions match TRBD1. Per germline, CDR1 MDHEN and CDR2 SYDVKM. The length of the CDR3 is 13 residues. Trimming cost V 6 bases and J 7 bases; bases outside gene matches: 3.

In this sample, this clone turned up once. The chain carries TRBV9 and TRBJ2-7, with D tentatively TRBD2 (6 bases). This CDR3 region has 14 residues. Germline-derived CDR1 and CDR2 are SGDLS and YYNGEE. The V gene lost 0 bases and the J gene lost 3 bases, with 10 bases spanning the gap. CDR3 sequence: CASSVGMGGYEQYF. In DNA, the CDR3 is TGTGCCAGCAGCGTAGGCATGGGGGGCTACGAGCAGTACTTC.